Described below is a single T cell receptor beta chain sequence and its context. What it binds is unknown. The same CDR3 can be traced to other DNA sequences in this sample. Naivety among CD8 cells was defined by CD45RO negativity and positive CCR7 selection, thereby excluding terminally differentiated effector memory CD45RA+ cells. Donation came from healthy HIV-negative adults that had no recent acute infections or vaccinations. The sample comes from a study of shared clonotypes between healthy human individuals. Whole-study results and caveats: With four donors compared, 4.5% to 6.5% of naive CD4 clonotypes were shared.

Between the trimmed V and J ends, which lost 4 bases and 3 bases, there was a span of 10 bases. The CDR3 covers 13 residues. Germline V gene sequence: CDR1 SGHNT, CDR2 YYREEE (reference sequence). The data were produced by immunoSEQ multiplex PCR, yet TCRdb's version contains in-frame clones alone and is incomplete. The table shows about 2.1 million clones, with around 93% occurring only once. The V gene is TRBV5-4, the J gene TRBJ2-5, with a weak D call TRBD2 (5 bases). The TCR sequence derives from a man aged 18 to 29 in good health. Some clones in this sample may be carry-over from other donors' samples. The sequenced sample consisted of naive CD8+ T cells from PBMCs. For the CDR3, the DNA is TGTGCCAGCAGCCTGGACGGGGAAGAGACCCAGTACTTC. It translates to CASSLDGEETQYF.